This note documents a single TCR beta chain sequence. Its antigen is currently unknown. The source of the sample is a study of PD-L1 blockade in urothelial cancer. Study-wide context: Previous chemotherapy exposure amounted to 0 to 3 regimens for patients. Once treatment had started, blood was analyzed at 3 weeks (second dose) and again at 6 weeks. Per blood sample, T cells had a median of around 140,000.

Sequencing was performed with immunoSEQ multiplex PCR; in TCRdb, only in-frame clones are kept and a portion is missing. Altogether fewer than 30,000 clones are present, about 85% being singletons, with the ten largest covering around 3%. The germline V gene encodes CDR1 SNHLY and CDR2 FYNNEI. The germline V and J ends were trimmed by 2 bases and 5 bases, with 9 bases remaining between them. This CDR3 has 13 residues. Study-wide points: Clonality of blood TCR below the median before treatment predicted better survival.

Time point meaning: peripheral blood 6 weeks after treatment start. V usage is TRBV2 and J usage is TRBJ1-2; D is undetermined. The sequence was obtained from an older man with urothelial cancer. Specimen: PBMCs, collected around atezolizumab (anti-PD-L1) treatment. CDR3 in DNA: TGTGCCAGCAGTGAAAGTGTTACATATGGCTACACCTTC. It is translated as CASSESVTYGYTF.